A single T cell receptor (beta chain) is shown here with its context. Its antigen is currently unknown. BIOMED2 TRB-A/B primer pools were used in multiplex TRB PCR. One entry per CDR3 protein results from TCRdb running MiXCR on the multiplex PCR reads. Of around 21,000 distinct CDR3 sequences listed, over 25% are singletons. Blood genomic DNA input for TRB amplification was about 240-500 ng. The sample is drawn from a study of T and B cells in COVID-19 patients. Overall study: Blood was sampled from COVID-19 patients who were either actively infected or recovered. Overall study findings and caveats: Sorted SARS-CoV-2-responsive or tetramer+ T cells and CD4+, regulatory and CD8+ subsets were not yet sequenced. Early severe-case samples and blood from mildly ill patients during symptoms were in short supply.

This CDR3 contains 14 residues. The junction had 8 bases not matched to a gene; V was cut back by 7 bases and J by 4 bases. This TCR was sampled from a human donor who had recovered from COVID-19. The sample comprised blood. V is TRBV12-3 or TRBV12-4 and J is TRBJ2-3; 7 bases align to TRBD2. The CDR3 here is CASIISGAADTQYF. CDR3 nucleotides: TGTGCCAGCATAATAAGCGGGGCGGCAGATACGCAGTATTTT.